The rows below give T cell receptor beta chains drawn from one sample of a study of blood T cell repertoires in COVID-19. TCRdb's copy holds only in-frame clones and misses some; the assay was immunoSEQ multiplex PCR. This sample has nearly 400,000 clones, with roughly 89% found just once. Specimen: PBMCs or T cells enriched from blood (not recorded which). The receptor source for this set is a woman in her thirties who had recovered from COVID-19. Both conserved end residues are part of each CDR3. A D gene is named only where the DNA matches it firmly. Only part of the rows carry a size: once, few, many, or a class if the clone is expanded.

size: NA
J: TRBJ1-2
D: NA
V: TRBV28
DNA: TGTGCCAGCAGTTTCCGGGGGGCGTACTATGGCTACACCTTC
CDR3: CASSFRGAYYGYTF

size: once
J: TRBJ1-3
D: NA
V: TRBV28
DNA: TGTGCCAGCAGTTTACAGGGTGCAGGTTCCTCCACCATATATTTT
CDR3: CASSLQGAGSSTIYF

size: NA
J: TRBJ1-6
D: TRBD1
V: TRBV5-6
DNA: TGTGCCAGCAGCTTAGGTGGCGGGACAGGCCCCAATTCACCCCTCCACTTT
CDR3: CASSLGGGTGPNSPLHF

size: NA
J: TRBJ1-3
D: TRBD1
V: TRBV7-2
DNA: TGTGCCAGCAGCCCTAACGGACAGGGAATGGACACCATATATTTT
CDR3: CASSPNGQGMDTIYF

size: NA
J: TRBJ2-1
D: TRBD2
V: TRBV3-1/TRBV3-2
DNA: TGTGCCAGCAGCCAAACGACTAGCGGGTGGGGGAATGAGCAGTTCTTC
CDR3: CASSQTTSGWGNEQFF

size: NA
J: TRBJ1-1
D: NA
V: TRBV28
DNA: TGTGCCAGCAGTATAAGGGGCCATACCGGGGCTTTCTTT
CDR3: CASSIRGHTGAFF

size: NA
J: TRBJ1-2
D: NA
V: TRBV7-2
DNA: TGTGCCAGCAGGCGAATTCCGGGGAACGGGCGCTACACCTTC
CDR3: CASRRIPGNGRYTF

size: NA
J: TRBJ2-3
D: TRBD1
V: TRBV4-3
DNA: TGCGCCAGCAGCCAAGGGACAGGGGGCTCAGATACGCAGTATTTT
CDR3: CASSQGTGGSDTQYF

size: NA
J: TRBJ1-5
D: NA
V: TRBV2
DNA: TGTGCCAGCAGTGAAAAGCCCGATGTTCAGCCCCAGCATTTT
CDR3: CASSEKPDVQPQHF

size: NA
J: TRBJ2-3
D: NA
V: TRBV4-1
DNA: TGCGCCAGCAGCCAAGCACCAACGGTAGCCACAGATACGCAGTATTTT
CDR3: CASSQAPTVATDTQYF

size: NA
J: TRBJ2-3
D: NA
V: TRBV18
DNA: TGTGCCAGCTCACCACCGGGGACACTGAGCACAGATACGCAGTATTTT
CDR3: CASSPPGTLSTDTQYF

size: NA
J: TRBJ2-5
D: NA
V: TRBV7-9
DNA: TGTGCCAGCAGCCCAGGACAACCGGTTCAAGAGACCCAGTACTTC
CDR3: CASSPGQPVQETQYF

size: NA
J: TRBJ1-2
D: TRBD1
V: TRBV5-1
DNA: TGCGCCAGCAGCTCGACCGGGACAGGGGACGGCTACACCTTC
CDR3: CASSSTGTGDGYTF

size: NA
J: TRBJ1-2
D: NA
V: TRBV18
DNA: TGTGCCAGCTCACCGGAACGGAGGGTCGGACCCTATGGCTACACCTTC
CDR3: CASSPERRVGPYGYTF

size: NA
J: TRBJ2-1
D: NA
V: TRBV9
DNA: TGTGCCAGCAGCGGAGAGGATAGCCAATTCAATGAGCAGTTCTTC
CDR3: CASSGEDSQFNEQFF

size: NA
J: TRBJ2-6
D: NA
V: TRBV7-8
DNA: TGTGCCAGCAGCTTAGGGGCCACACTCTCTGGGGCCAACGTCCTGACTTTC
CDR3: CASSLGATLSGANVLTF

size: NA
J: TRBJ2-7
D: NA
V: TRBV10-2
DNA: TGCGCCACCCGGACTTCCTACGAGCAGTACTTC
CDR3: CATRTSYEQYF

size: NA
J: TRBJ2-7
D: NA
V: TRBV3-1/TRBV3-2
DNA: TGTGCCAGCAGCCTATCGTTCGGAGGGGCCCACGAGCAGTACTTC
CDR3: CASSLSFGGAHEQYF

size: NA
J: TRBJ2-1
D: TRBD1
V: TRBV30
DNA: TGTGCCTGGAGTGTGGGGGACAGGGGTTTCTTC
CDR3: CAWSVGDRGFF

size: NA
J: TRBJ2-1
D: TRBD2
V: TRBV9
DNA: TGTGCCAGCAGCGAGCGGGGGGGCTTGTACAATGAGCAGTTCTTC
CDR3: CASSERGGLYNEQFF

size: NA
J: TRBJ1-1
D: NA
V: TRBV5-1
DNA: TGCGCCAGCAGCTTGGTAGCGAACACTGAAGCTTTCTTT
CDR3: CASSLVANTEAFF

size: NA
J: TRBJ1-1
D: NA
V: TRBV18
DNA: TGTGCCAGCTCACCACAACAGGGACAGAACACTGAAGCTTTCTTT
CDR3: CASSPQQGQNTEAFF

size: NA
J: TRBJ2-5
D: TRBD1
V: TRBV12-3/TRBV12-4
DNA: TGTGCCAGCAGTTTGGGGACAGACTTC
CDR3: CASSLGTDF

size: once
J: TRBJ1-2
D: TRBD1
V: TRBV3-1/TRBV3-2
DNA: TGTGCCAGCAGCCAACTCACAGGGGATGGCTACACCTTC
CDR3: CASSQLTGDGYTF

size: NA
J: TRBJ1-1
D: NA
V: TRBV7-3
DNA: TGTGCCAGCAGCTTTAGCGAGGACACTGAAGCTTTCTTT
CDR3: CASSFSEDTEAFF

size: once
J: TRBJ1-2
D: NA
V: TRBV5-1
DNA: TGCGCCAGCAGCTTGGTACAGGGTGGCTACACCTTC
CDR3: CASSLVQGGYTF

size: NA
J: TRBJ2-5
D: NA
V: TRBV5-1
DNA: TGCGCCAGCAGCTTGGATTTGGGCAAGGAGACCCAGTACTTC
CDR3: CASSLDLGKETQYF

size: NA
J: TRBJ1-1
D: NA
V: TRBV30
DNA: TGTGCCTGGAGTACCGGGAGACTAGGCAACACTGAAGCTTTCTTT
CDR3: CAWSTGRLGNTEAFF

size: NA
J: TRBJ1-1
D: NA
V: TRBV5-1
DNA: TGCGCCAGCAGCTTGGCAGCGGCGGCGAACACTGAAGCTTTCTTT
CDR3: CASSLAAAANTEAFF

size: NA
J: TRBJ1-1
D: NA
V: TRBV19
DNA: TGTGCCAGTGGGGTCCGGGGGACTTTGGGGAGCACTGAAGCTTTCTTT
CDR3: CASGVRGTLGSTEAFF

size: NA
J: TRBJ2-3
D: TRBD2
V: TRBV2
DNA: TGTGCCAGCAGTGACCCAATAGCGGGAGTACTCCCAGATACGCAGTATTTT
CDR3: CASSDPIAGVLPDTQYF

size: NA
J: TRBJ2-1
D: TRBD2
V: TRBV27
DNA: TGTGCCAGCAGTCCCCTGACTAGCGGGGGACTTTACAATGAGCAGTTCTTC
CDR3: CASSPLTSGGLYNEQFF

size: once
J: TRBJ2-7
D: NA
V: TRBV11-2
DNA: TGTGCCAGCAGCCCACTGAGGGTAGAGTCCGAGCAGTACTTC
CDR3: CASSPLRVESEQYF

size: NA
J: TRBJ1-2
D: NA
V: TRBV11-1
DNA: TGTGCCAGCAGCTTAGCAGTTTCCGGTGGTGTTTATGGCTACACCTTC
CDR3: CASSLAVSGGVYGYTF

size: few
J: TRBJ1-2
D: NA
V: TRBV5-3
DNA: TGTGCCAGAAGCTTGGCCCGGTCAAGAGATGGCTACACCTTC
CDR3: CARSLARSRDGYTF

size: NA
J: TRBJ2-5
D: TRBD2
V: TRBV5-1
DNA: TGCGCCAGCAGCGCCCGACTAGCGGGGGGTCAGGAGACCCAGTACTTC
CDR3: CASSARLAGGQETQYF

size: once
J: TRBJ2-1
D: TRBD2
V: TRBV6-5
DNA: TGTGCCAGCAGTTCTCTAGCGGGAGGATACAATGAGCAGTTCTTC
CDR3: CASSSLAGGYNEQFF

size: NA
J: TRBJ2-2
D: TRBD1
V: TRBV10-1
DNA: TGCGCCAGCAGTCCGGACAGGGGGGCCACCGGGGAGCTGTTTTTT
CDR3: CASSPDRGATGELFF

size: NA
J: TRBJ2-7
D: TRBD1
V: TRBV7-8
DNA: TGTGCCAGCAGCTTAGCGGGACAGGGGTTCCAAGCCTACGAGCAGTACTTC
CDR3: CASSLAGQGFQAYEQYF

size: NA
J: TRBJ1-2
D: NA
V: TRBV19
DNA: TGTGCCAGTAGTTATTCCCTTAACTATGGCTACACCTTC
CDR3: CASSYSLNYGYTF

size: NA
J: TRBJ1-2
D: TRBD1
V: TRBV4-2
DNA: TGTGCCAGCAGCCCCACCACAGGGGCCCGCTCTAACTATGGCTACACCTTC
CDR3: CASSPTTGARSNYGYTF

size: once
J: TRBJ1-4
D: TRBD1
V: TRBV10-2
DNA: TGCGCCAGCAGTAGGACAGGGGCTGAGGAAAAACTGTTTTTT
CDR3: CASSRTGAEEKLFF

size: NA
J: TRBJ2-1
D: NA
V: TRBV4-2
DNA: TGTGCCAGCAGCCAGCCCCTCGAGGGTAATGAGCAGTTCTTC
CDR3: CASSQPLEGNEQFF

size: NA
J: TRBJ2-7
D: NA
V: TRBV27
DNA: TGTGCCAGCAGTTTCCCTTACTACGAGCAGTACTTC
CDR3: CASSFPYYEQYF

size: NA
J: TRBJ1-2
D: NA
V: TRBV28
DNA: TGTGCCAGCAGTTTTCGCCAGGGTCAGGATGGCTACACCTTC
CDR3: CASSFRQGQDGYTF

size: NA
J: TRBJ1-2
D: TRBD1
V: TRBV5-4
DNA: TGTGCCAGCAGCCCCGGGATACAGGGGCCTTATGGCTACACCTTC
CDR3: CASSPGIQGPYGYTF